This T cell receptor beta chain was obtained from a study of shared clonotypes between healthy human individuals. Study outcomes and limitations: The researchers took only blood, and tissue repertoires probably look different. As a rule, naive subsets had a larger estimated richness than memory subsets.

Some clones are missing from TCRdb's copy, which holds only in-frame ones; the method was immunoSEQ multiplex PCR. There are around 990,000 clones in the sample; roughly 80% occur only once, and more than 0.85% lies in the top ten. With respect to this clone: Its antigen is not identified.

CDR3 length equals 18 residues. V gave up 0 bases and J gave up 2 bases; unmatched junction bases: 8. The germline V gene encodes CDR1 KGHSH and CDR2 LQKENI. The chain is built from TRBV18 and TRBJ2-7; 12 bases map to TRBD2. This TCR was sampled from a man between 18 and 29 years old in good health. Some clones in this sample may be carry-over from other donors' samples. Sequencing input: memory CD4+ T cells from PBMCs. The subset was: CD45RA-negative fraction. The CDR3 DNA is TGTGCCAGCTCACCACCGGGGGCTAGCGGGAGGGCCGCCTACGAGCAGTACTTC. Protein: CASSPPGASGRAAYEQYF.